This entry concerns a single T cell receptor (beta chain). The data derive from a study of T cell responses to AZD1222 COVID-19 vaccine. Repertoires were generated with immunoSEQ multiplex PCR, while TCRdb's copy carries only in-frame clones and drops some. The sample holds approximately 67,000 clones; roughly 85% are singletons and the top ten take roughly 2.7%. The V and J ends lost 0 bases and 6 bases respectively, with 15 bases between them. Germline values: CDR1 SGHDN, CDR2 FVKESK. The CDR3 totals 17 residues. The sequences come from peripheral blood, collected on day 0 of AZD1222 vaccination. This rearrangement joins TRBV14 to TRBJ1-6; no reliable D call. The clonotype originates from an adult in good health. CDR3 region: CASSQDPSRLINSPLHF. The CDR3 DNA follows: TGTGCCAGCAGCCAAGATCCATCTCGGCTCATTAATTCACCCCTCCACTTT.